The clone carrying this TCR beta chain was recorded at least ten times. Germline CDR1 is SQVTM and CDR2 is ANQGSEA. Trimming cost V 7 bases and J 0 bases, with 6 bases left between them. The CDR3 loop spans 11 amino acids. Researchers prepared the TCRbeta library using unique molecular identifiers, the study reports. TCRdb re-called the PCR reads through MiXCR, storing one row per CDR3 protein. This sample carries some 220,000 distinct CDR3 sequences, roughly 9% of them seen once, and the ten largest clones take about 6%. This sample stems from a study of T-cell reconstitution after alpha-beta-depleted transplantation in children.

This TCR was recovered from a human donor who donated a stem cell graft to a child with acute lymphoblastic leukemia. The rearrangement joins TRBV29-1 to TRBJ1-1; no clear D gene. Sample: PBMCs from the stem cell graft donor, taken from the stem cell graft. CDR3 nucleotides: TGCAGCGGAGGAGTGAACACTGAAGCTTTCTTT. Protein: CSGGVNTEAFF.